The clone carrying this TCR beta chain has only one observation. Per the study methods: Amplification of reference gene primers was used by the study to estimate nucleated cell counts. Sequenced by immunoSEQ multiplex PCR; TCRdb stores in-frame clones only, minus some. That table furnishes V, J and clone size, whereas the DNA furnished D and trimming. This sample has tens of thousands of clones, with approximately 85% found just once. Per the germline V gene, CDR1 is LGHDT and CDR2 is YNNKEL (reference sequence). V was pared by 8 bases and J by 1 base, with 7 bases of the junction left unmatched. The CDR3 runs to 15 residues. This record belongs to a study of blood T cell repertoires in COVID-19. On the study more broadly: The origin of the acute and convalescent COVID-19 samples was the United States, Italy and Spain. Sources were T cells, B-cell-depleted T cells, or PBMCs; the material itself was cDNA or gDNA.

The source material was peripheral blood. The receptor's source is a human donor with acute or convalescent COVID-19. The donor label of this sample is uncertain. This chain connects TRBV3-1 (or the pseudogene TRBV3-2) to TRBJ2-3, with 9 bases aligning to TRBD1. CDR3 sequence: CASSQRTGGTDTQYF. CDR3 nucleotides: TGTGCCAGCTCTCAGCGGACAGGGGGCACAGATACGCAGTATTTT.